The 7 T cell receptor beta chains below were found in one sample sequenced in a study of blood T cell repertoires in COVID-19. The table came from immunoSEQ multiplex PCR; TCRdb's copy has only in-frame clones and leaves some out. This table holds tens of thousands of clones, around 85% found once. The sequenced material came from peripheral blood. Receptor source: a man in his 60s with acute or convalescent COVID-19.

The chain couples TRBV30 to TRBJ2-1; D is unresolved. The CDR3 consists of 12 residues. Trimming shortened V by 2 bases and J by 8 bases, and 10 bases separated the two germline ends. CDR1 is GTSNPN, CDR2 SVGIG, per germline (reference sequence). CDR3 bases: TGTGCCTGGAGTCCTCTCGCGGATGAGCAGTTCTTC. This sequence encodes CAWSPLADEQFF.

The V and J genes are TRBV2 and TRBJ2-1; TRBD2 agrees at 9 bases. Germline values: CDR1 SNHLY, CDR2 FYNNEI. This CDR3 is 14 amino acids long. The junction had 2 bases not matched to a gene; V was cut back by 2 bases and J by 6 bases. This CDR3 reads CASSEIAGVNEQFF. In DNA, the CDR3 is TGTGCCAGCAGTGAAATAGCGGGAGTCAATGAGCAGTTCTTC.

The chain carries TRBV5-1 and TRBJ2-5; tentatively, D is TRBD2 (6 bases). Germline V gene sequence: CDR1 SGHRS, CDR2 YFSETQ. This CDR3 has 16 amino acids. Trimming took 4 bases from V and 4 from J, leaving 20 bases between them. In DNA form, the CDR3 reads TGCGCCAGCAGCGTATCGACTAGAGGAGGAGGAGAGACCCAGTACTTC. It yields the protein CASSVSTRGGGETQYF.

The chain combines TRBV3-1 (or the pseudogene TRBV3-2) with TRBJ1-2; D gene ambiguous. The length of the CDR3 is 14 residues. CDR1 and CDR2 (germline): LGHDT, YNNKEL (reference sequence). V was clipped by 3 bases and J by 6 bases, with 14 bases between them. In nucleotides, the CDR3 is TGTGCCAGCAGCCATGGGCTTAGAAATGATGGCTACACCTTC. Encoded protein: CASSHGLRNDGYTF.

With regard to this clone: The germline gene is not matched at one end of the junction; a read error may be the cause. The chain is built from TRBV7-7 and TRBJ2-7; the match to TRBD2 covers 9 bases. This CDR3 has 16 residues. Germline V gene lookup returns CDR1 SSHAT and CDR2 FNYEAQ (reference sequence). The CDR3 reads CASSPQPGLATYEQYF. The CDR3 region has the DNA TGTGCTAGCAGCCCACAACCCGGACTAGCGACCTACGAGCAGTACTTC.

The chain links TRBV24-1 to TRBJ2-5; TRBD2 aligns across 7 bases. V lost 3 bases, J lost 3 bases, and 15 bases stayed unmatched. The CDR3 spans 18 residues. CDR1 and CDR2 (germline): KGHDR, SFDVKD. The CDR3 region has the DNA TGTGCCACCAGTGATCCCCCACCGTCAGCGGGAAAGAAAGAGACCCAGTACTTC. Protein: CATSDPPPSAGKKETQYF.

The chain has TRBV9 and TRBJ2-2; 7 bases map to TRBD2. Trimming took 7 bases from V and 6 from J; bases not matched to a gene: 9. The V gene's germline CDR1 is SGDLS and CDR2 YYNGEE. The CDR3 extends over 14 amino acids. The CDR3 region is CASWSGEWSGELFF. Here the CDR3 DNA reads TGTGCCAGCTGGAGCGGGGAATGGTCCGGGGAGCTGTTTTTT.